This T cell receptor beta chain comes out of a study of blood T cell repertoires in COVID-19. Study overall: COVID-19 samples collected from the United States, Italy and Spain covered acute and convalescent phases. Sample material is recorded as cDNA or gDNA derived from T cells, B-cell-depleted T cells, or PBMCs.

Original data processing: Nucleated cell counts were estimated from reference gene primer amplification. The repertoire was sequenced with immunoSEQ multiplex PCR; TCRdb's copy has only in-frame clones and lacks some. V and J calls plus clone size are reproduced from that table; the DNA served to infer D and trimming. Here the sample spans about 440,000 clones, around 88% being singletons. V was clipped by 0 bases and J by 3 bases, with 12 bases between them. Germline CDR1 LGHDT, CDR2 YNNKEL (reference sequence). The CDR3 consists of 15 residues. Seattle's cohort entered during active infection and was followed longitudinally.

The source is a woman in her 50s with COVID-19, enrolled during active disease. Sample: peripheral blood. The V gene is TRBV3-1 (or the pseudogene TRBV3-2), the J gene TRBJ2-7, with no clear D. As DNA, the CDR3 is TGTGCCAGCAGCCAAGATCAAAGTAGCCTCTACGAGCAGTACTTC. Protein product: CASSQDQSSLYEQYF.